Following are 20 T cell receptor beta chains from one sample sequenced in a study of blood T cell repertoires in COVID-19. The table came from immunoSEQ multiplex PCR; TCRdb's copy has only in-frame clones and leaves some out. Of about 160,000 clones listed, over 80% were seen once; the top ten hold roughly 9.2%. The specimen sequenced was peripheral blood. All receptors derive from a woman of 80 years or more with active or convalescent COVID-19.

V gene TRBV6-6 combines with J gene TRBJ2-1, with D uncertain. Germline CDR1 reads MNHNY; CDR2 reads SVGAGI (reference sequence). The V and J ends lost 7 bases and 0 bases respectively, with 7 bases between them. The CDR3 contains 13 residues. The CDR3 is CASTKSSYNEQFF. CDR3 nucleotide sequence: TGTGCCAGCACCAAGAGCTCCTACAATGAGCAGTTCTTC.

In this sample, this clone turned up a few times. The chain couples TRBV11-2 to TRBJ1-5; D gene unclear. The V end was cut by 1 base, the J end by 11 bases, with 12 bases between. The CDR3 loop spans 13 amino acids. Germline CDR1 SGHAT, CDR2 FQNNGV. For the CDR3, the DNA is TGTGCCAGCAGCTTAGGCCTCCTTGAGTCCCAGCATTTT. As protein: CASSLGLLESQHF.

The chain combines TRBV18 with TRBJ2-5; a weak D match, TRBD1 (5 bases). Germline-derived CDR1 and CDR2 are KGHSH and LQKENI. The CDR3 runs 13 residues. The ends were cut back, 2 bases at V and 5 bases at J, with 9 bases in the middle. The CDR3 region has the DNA TGTGCCAGCTCACCATACCGACAGGAGACCCAGTACTTC. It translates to CASSPYRQETQYF.

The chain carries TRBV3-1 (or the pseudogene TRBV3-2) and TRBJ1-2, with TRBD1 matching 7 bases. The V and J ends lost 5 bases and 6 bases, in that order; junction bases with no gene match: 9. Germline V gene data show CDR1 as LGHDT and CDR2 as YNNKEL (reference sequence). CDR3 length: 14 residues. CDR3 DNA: TGTGCCAGCAGCGCTTTCGGGACAGCGCATGGCTACACCTTC. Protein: CASSAFGTAHGYTF.

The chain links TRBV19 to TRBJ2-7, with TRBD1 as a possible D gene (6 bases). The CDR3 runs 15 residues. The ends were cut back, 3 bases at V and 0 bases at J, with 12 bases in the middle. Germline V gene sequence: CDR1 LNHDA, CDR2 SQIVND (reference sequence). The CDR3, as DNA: TGTGCCAGTAGTATGATCCTACAGGGCTCCTACGAGCAGTACTTC. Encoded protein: CASSMILQGSYEQYF.

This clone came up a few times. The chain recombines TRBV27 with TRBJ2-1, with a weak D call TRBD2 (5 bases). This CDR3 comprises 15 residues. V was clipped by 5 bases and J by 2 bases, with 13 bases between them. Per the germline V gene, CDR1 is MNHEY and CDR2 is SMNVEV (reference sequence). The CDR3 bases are TGTGCCAGCAGTATCTCTCCCGGGACCTACAATGAGCAGTTCTTC. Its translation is CASSISPGTYNEQFF.

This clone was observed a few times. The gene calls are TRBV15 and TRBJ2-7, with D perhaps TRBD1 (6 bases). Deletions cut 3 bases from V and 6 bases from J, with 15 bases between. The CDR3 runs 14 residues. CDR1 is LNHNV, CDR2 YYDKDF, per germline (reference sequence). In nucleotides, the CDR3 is TGTGCCACCAGCAGCCGGACAACAGGGAGCGAGCAGTACTTC. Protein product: CATSSRTTGSEQYF.

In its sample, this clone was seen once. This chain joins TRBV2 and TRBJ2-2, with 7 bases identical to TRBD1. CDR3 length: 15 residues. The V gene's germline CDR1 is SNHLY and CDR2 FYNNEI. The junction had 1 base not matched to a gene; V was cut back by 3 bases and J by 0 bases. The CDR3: CASSDQGANTGELFF. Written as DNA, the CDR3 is TGTGCCAGCAGTGATCAGGGGGCGAACACCGGGGAGCTGTTTTTT.

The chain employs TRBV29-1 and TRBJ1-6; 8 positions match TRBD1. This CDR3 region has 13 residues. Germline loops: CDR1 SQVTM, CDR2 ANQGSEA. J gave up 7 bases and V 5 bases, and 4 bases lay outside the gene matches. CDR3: CSVQQGVNSPLHF. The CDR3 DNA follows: TGCAGCGTTCAACAGGGGGTGAATTCACCCCTCCACTTT.

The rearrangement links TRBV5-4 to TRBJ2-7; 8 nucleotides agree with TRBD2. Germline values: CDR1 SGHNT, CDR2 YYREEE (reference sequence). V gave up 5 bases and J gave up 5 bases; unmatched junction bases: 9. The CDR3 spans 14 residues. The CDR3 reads CASSWGGGTDEQYF. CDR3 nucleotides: TGTGCCAGCAGTTGGGGCGGGGGGACGGACGAGCAGTACTTC. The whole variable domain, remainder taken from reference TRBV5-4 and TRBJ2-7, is ETGVTQSPTHLIKTRGQQVTLRCSSQSGHNTVSWYQQALGQGPQFIFQYYREEENGRGNFPPRFSGLQFPNYSSELNVNALELDDSALYLCASSWGGGTDEQYFGPGTRLTVT.

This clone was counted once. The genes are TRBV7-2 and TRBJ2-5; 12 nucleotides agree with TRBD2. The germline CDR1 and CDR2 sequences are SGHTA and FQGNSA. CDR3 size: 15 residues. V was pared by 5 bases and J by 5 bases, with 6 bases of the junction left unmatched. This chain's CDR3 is CASSPRLAGVETQYF. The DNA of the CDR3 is TGTGCCAGCAGCCCAAGACTAGCGGGGGTCGAGACCCAGTACTTC.

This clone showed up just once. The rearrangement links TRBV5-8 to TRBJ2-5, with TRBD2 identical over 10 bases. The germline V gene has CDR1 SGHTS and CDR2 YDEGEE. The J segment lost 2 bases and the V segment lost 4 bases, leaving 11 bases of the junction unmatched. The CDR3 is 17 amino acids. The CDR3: CASSRSLSGGMQETQYF. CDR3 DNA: TGTGCCAGCAGCAGATCCCTTAGCGGGGGGATGCAAGAGACCCAGTACTTC.

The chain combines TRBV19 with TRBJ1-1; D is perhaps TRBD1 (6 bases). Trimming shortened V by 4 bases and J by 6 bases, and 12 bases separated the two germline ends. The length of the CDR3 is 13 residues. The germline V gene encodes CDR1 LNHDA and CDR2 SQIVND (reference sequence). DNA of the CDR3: TGTGCCAGTAGTAGCAGGGGCTTGGCTGAAGCTTTCTTT. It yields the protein CASSSRGLAEAFF.

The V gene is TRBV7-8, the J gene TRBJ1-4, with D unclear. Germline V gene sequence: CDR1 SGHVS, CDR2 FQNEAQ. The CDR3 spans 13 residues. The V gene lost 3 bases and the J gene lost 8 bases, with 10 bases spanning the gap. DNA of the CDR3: TGTGCCAGCAGCTTTGGAGCACCCGAAAAACTGTTTTTT. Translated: CASSFGAPEKLFF.

DNA for the CDR3: TGTGCCAGCAGAACCGACAGCCTTAACACTGAAGCTTTCTTT. It specifies CASRTDSLNTEAFF. The chain combines TRBV6-6 with TRBJ1-1; tentative D call: TRBD1 (5 bases). Deletions cut 6 bases from V and 2 bases from J, with 13 bases between. Germline CDR1 reads MNHNY; CDR2 reads SVGAGI (reference sequence). The CDR3 has 14 amino acids.

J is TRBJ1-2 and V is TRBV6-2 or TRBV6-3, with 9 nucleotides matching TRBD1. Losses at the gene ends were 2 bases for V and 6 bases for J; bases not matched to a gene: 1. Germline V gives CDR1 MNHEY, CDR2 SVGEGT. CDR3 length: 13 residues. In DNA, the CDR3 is TGTGCCAGCAGTTACGGGACAGGGCATGGCTACACCTTC. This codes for CASSYGTGHGYTF.

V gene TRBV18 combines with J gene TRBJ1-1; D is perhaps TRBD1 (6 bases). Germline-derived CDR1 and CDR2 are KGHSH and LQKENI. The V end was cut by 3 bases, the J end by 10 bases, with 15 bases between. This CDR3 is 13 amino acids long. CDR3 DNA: TGTGCCAGCTCACCGGCCGTCACAGGGACAGCTTTCTTT. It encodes CASSPAVTGTAFF.

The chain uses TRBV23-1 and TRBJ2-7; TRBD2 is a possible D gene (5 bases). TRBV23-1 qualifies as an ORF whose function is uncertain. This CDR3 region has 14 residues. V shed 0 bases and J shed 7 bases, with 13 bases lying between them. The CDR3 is CASSQSRESNEQYF. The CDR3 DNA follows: TGCGCCAGCAGTCAATCGAGGGAATCTAATGAGCAGTACTTC.

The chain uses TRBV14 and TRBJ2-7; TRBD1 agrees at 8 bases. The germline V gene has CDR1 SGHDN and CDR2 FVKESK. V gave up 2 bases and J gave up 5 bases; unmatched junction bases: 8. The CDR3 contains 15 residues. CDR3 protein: CASSQLDRALNEQYF. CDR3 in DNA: TGTGCCAGCAGCCAACTGGACAGGGCCCTAAACGAGCAGTACTTC.

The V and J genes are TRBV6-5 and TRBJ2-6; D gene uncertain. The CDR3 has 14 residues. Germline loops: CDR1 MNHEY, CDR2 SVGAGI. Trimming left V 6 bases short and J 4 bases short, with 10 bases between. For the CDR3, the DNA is TGTGCCAGCAGCGCCCGCGGAGGGGCCAACGTCCTGACTTTC. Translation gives CASSARGGANVLTF.